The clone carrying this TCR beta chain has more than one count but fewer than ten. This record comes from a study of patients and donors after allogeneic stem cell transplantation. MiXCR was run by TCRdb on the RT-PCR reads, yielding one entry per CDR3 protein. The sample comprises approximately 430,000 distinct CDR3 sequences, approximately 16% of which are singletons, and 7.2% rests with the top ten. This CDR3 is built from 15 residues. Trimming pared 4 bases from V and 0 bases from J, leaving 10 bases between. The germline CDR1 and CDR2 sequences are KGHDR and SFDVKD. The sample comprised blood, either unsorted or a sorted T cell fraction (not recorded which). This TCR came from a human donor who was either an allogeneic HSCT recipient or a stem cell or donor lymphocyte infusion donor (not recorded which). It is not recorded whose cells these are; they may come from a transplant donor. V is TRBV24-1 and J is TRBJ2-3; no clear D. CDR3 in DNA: TGTGCCACCAGTGACCCCGTAGGGAGCACAGATACGCAGTATTTT. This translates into CATSDPVGSTDTQYF.